Included here is one TCR beta chain sequence, with context. This sample is part of a study of blood T cell repertoires in COVID-19. About the study: Italy, Spain and the United States were the sources of the convalescent and acute COVID-19 samples. Sources were T cells, B-cell-depleted T cells, or PBMCs; the material itself was cDNA or gDNA.

This CDR3 contains 13 residues. Looked up from germline, CDR1 is LGHDT and CDR2 is YNNKEL (reference sequence). The ends were cut back, 5 bases at V and 4 bases at J, with 11 bases in the middle. Data came from immunoSEQ multiplex PCR; TCRdb stores just in-frame clones and leaves some out. Among about 130,000 clones listed, around 86% were seen once. This TCR was recovered from an elderly man with active or convalescent COVID-19. The sequencing input was peripheral blood. This chain joins TRBV3-1 (or the pseudogene TRBV3-2) and TRBJ1-2; TRBD1 is a possible D gene (6 bases). CDR3 residues: CASSYTGTYGYTF. Here the CDR3 DNA reads TGTGCCAGCAGCTACACAGGGACCTATGGCTACACCTTC.